The rows below give T cell receptor beta chains drawn from one sample of a study of cytomegalovirus exposure and HLA in healthy donors. Sequencing used immunoSEQ multiplex PCR; TCRdb keeps in-frame clones, though not all of them. The sample shows 130,000 to 150,000 clones, 85% to 90% of them seen only once. Material: PBMCs. The receptors derive from a woman between 25 and 40 years old in good health and CMV-seropositive. CDR3s include the opening cysteine and the closing phenylalanine or tryptophan. The D gene is left open where the match is weak. Clone size is not always given. Where it is, it says once, few, many or a class for expanded clones.

cdr3_aa cdr3_nt cdr3_length clone_size d_call j_call v_call
CASTGGRGHIGETQYF TGTGCCAGCACTGGAGGAAGGGGGCATATAGGAGAGACCCAGTACTTC 16 . TRBD1 TRBJ2-5 TRBV25-1
CASSSGGARGETQYF TGTGCCAGCAGTAGCGGGGGCGCAAGAGGAGAGACCCAGTACTTC 15 once TRBD2 TRBJ2-5 TRBV6-5
CASSPPAGSGSPLHF TGTGCCAGCAGTCCCCCCGCAGGGTCCGGTTCACCCCTCCACTTT 15 once . TRBJ1-6 TRBV28
CATSTQTVGQLMNEQFF TGTGCCACCAGCACTCAGACCGTGGGACAGCTGATGAATGAGCAGTTCTTC 17 . TRBD1 TRBJ2-1 TRBV15
CASSRGTGGSEQYF TGTGCCAGCAGTCGCGGGACGGGAGGTTCCGAGCAGTACTTC 14 once TRBD2 TRBJ2-7 TRBV27
CASSPAGYYNEQFF TGTGCCAGCTCACCCGCGGGGTATTACAATGAGCAGTTCTTC 14 . . TRBJ2-1 TRBV18
CASSFLTSGLAYEQYF TGTGCCAGCAGCTTCCTGACTAGCGGCCTAGCTTACGAGCAGTACTTC 16 once TRBD2 TRBJ2-7 TRBV11-2
CASSQGSPGSTEAFF TGCGCCAGCAGCCAAGGGAGCCCGGGTAGCACTGAAGCTTTCTTT 15 . . TRBJ1-1 TRBV4-1
CTLGTGSYNEQFF TGTACGCTCGGGACAGGCTCCTACAATGAGCAGTTCTTC 13 . TRBD1 TRBJ2-1 TRBV6-6
CASSLQPGLAGVRRSGQYF TGTGCCAGCAGCCTGCAACCGGGACTAGCGGGAGTACGTCGATCCGGGCAGTACTTC 19 . TRBD2 TRBJ2-7 TRBV7-6
CASSLGSGESNQPQHF TGTGCCAGCAGCTTGGGTTCAGGGGAAAGCAATCAGCCCCAGCATTTT 16 . . TRBJ1-5 TRBV7-2
CASTGGLAGEQYF TGTGCCAGCACCGGGGGACTAGCAGGCGAGCAGTACTTC 13 . TRBD2 TRBJ2-7 TRBV2
CAISEGGAYTQYF TGTGCCATCAGTGAGGGGGGGGCCTATACGCAGTATTTT 13 . . TRBJ2-3 TRBV10-3
CASLAGRFEYTGELFF TGTGCCAGCCTGGCAGGGCGTTTTGAATACACCGGGGAGCTGTTTTTT 16 . . TRBJ2-2 TRBV2
CASSPTGVDYGYTF TGCGCCAGCAGCCCGACAGGGGTAGACTATGGCTACACCTTC 14 . TRBD1 TRBJ1-2 TRBV5-1
CASSDSGITEAFF TGCGCCAGCAGTGATTCAGGGATAACTGAAGCTTTCTTT 13 . . TRBJ1-1 TRBV10-1
CASSDRVQGASQGAQYF TGCGCCAGCAGTGATCGGGTCCAGGGGGCCTCTCAGGGGGCCCAGTACTTC 17 once TRBD1 TRBJ2-5 TRBV10-2
CASSALQYNEQFF TGTGCCAGCAGCGCCTTACAGTACAATGAGCAGTTCTTC 13 . . TRBJ2-1 TRBV9
CASSPPGLGRSEQYF TGTGCCAGCAGCCCTCCGGGACTAGGAAGGTCGGAGCAGTACTTC 15 . TRBD2 TRBJ2-7 TRBV5-4
CSIIQDRRNTEAFF TGCAGCATAATACAGGACAGAAGAAACACTGAAGCTTTCTTT 14 . . TRBJ1-1 TRBV29-1
CATSRDNTGTHLTSRMRGGEQFF TGTGCCACCAGCAGAGATAACACAGGGACACATCTGACTAGCCGTATGCGGGGTGGTGAGCAGTTCTTC 23 . . TRBJ2-1 TRBV15
CASSLGGVTYEQYF TGTGCCAGCAGCTTAGGCGGGGTAACCTACGAGCAGTACTTC 14 . . TRBJ2-7 TRBV7-8
CASSRQGYEQYF TGTGCCAGCAGCCGACAGGGCTACGAGCAGTACTTC 12 few TRBD1 TRBJ2-7 TRBV28
CASSMGGDTGELFF TGTGCCAGTAGTATGGGAGGGGACACCGGGGAGCTGTTTTTT 14 . TRBD2 TRBJ2-2 TRBV19